This T cell receptor beta chain was observed in a study of T-cell reconstitution after alpha-beta-depleted transplantation in children listed by TCRdb under 2016. For the study in its entirety: Using TCR repertoire profiling, the study quantitatively followed how T-cell immune reconstitution unfolded in children after TCRalphabeta/CD19-depleted allogeneic hematopoietic cell transplantation. Overall study outcomes, separate from this receptor: In some patients, the high TCRbeta diversity seen at day 60 was put down to recipient T cells and intrathymic progenitors that had survived conditioning. The frequencies of hyperexpanded clones fell over the following months, and after one year, T-cell counts and TCRbeta diversity were mostly attributed to newly produced T cells. The apparently early recovery of alphabetaT-cell counts about two months after transplant reportedly depended on only several hundred rapidly expanded clones that came from non-depleted graft cells.

From its cysteine to its phenylalanine, the CDR3 spans 13 amino acids. Only the CDR3 part of the read is kept: 39 bases, read in frame from the first base. CDR1 is given as ENHRY and CDR2 as SYGVKD, both from the germline V gene. At the junction V is shortened by 3 bases and J by 5 bases, with 9 bases in between. As concerns this clonotype: The clone's antigen remains unknown. One base away there is no much larger clone; base qualities are not given.

The library was obtained by PCR. Sequencing used an Illumina HiSeq 2500. TCR libraries were prepared with molecular barcoding, using unique molecular identifiers to normalize TCRbeta repertoire quantification. Using fastp trimming at Q25 and MiXCR clonotype assembly, TCRdb reanalyzed the public sequencing data and kept in-frame beta chains. Each record represents a unique CDR3 protein, reported with the most common genes and DNA among its rows. A total of 200,000 to 250,000 distinct CDR3 sequences appear in this sample, approximately 10% of them only once. The top ten clones comprise 28% of the sample. Interpreted using the paper, the treatment or condition label stands for: allogeneic hematopoietic cell transplantation with graft depleted of TCRalphabeta T cells and CD19 B cells. The children who served as transplant recipients had been given grafts of TCRalphabeta/CD19-depleted allogeneic hematopoietic cells.

The material sequenced was PBMCs, taken before TCRalphabeta/CD19-depleted stem cell transplant. The V and J genes are TRBV10-3 and TRBJ2-3; the D gene is possibly TRBD1, with 5 bases matching. This receptor was identified in a child less than two years old with acute myeloid leukemia, due to receive a stem cell transplant. CDR3 sequence: CAISEARGDTQYF. The bases are TGTGCCATCAGTGAAGCTAGGGGAGATACGCAGTATTTT.